The 25 T cell receptor beta chains below come from one sample, sequenced in a study of CD8+ T cells in alopecia areata. Described treatment: oral pan-JAK inhibitor, 5-10 mg twice daily. Following RNA extraction, reverse transcription yielded cDNA that acted as the sequencing template. Method: immunoSEQ multiplex PCR; TCRdb's copy keeps in-frame clones and lacks some. This sample has 150,000 or so clones, with 58% found just once. The material was CD4+ T cells sorted from blood, obtained at approximately week 61, from a patient treated with tofacitinib. The receptors were gathered from a human donor with alopecia areata.

This chain joins TRBV7-8 and TRBJ1-5, with 7 bases aligning to TRBD1. From germline, CDR1 is SGHVS and CDR2 FQNEAQ. Germline trimming cut 5 bases from V and 1 base from J; bases unmatched to any gene: 5. The CDR3 totals 15 residues. The CDR3 reads CASSRDRSSNQPQHF. Written as DNA, the CDR3 is TGTGCCAGCAGCCGGGACAGAAGCAGCAATCAGCCCCAGCATTTT.

V is TRBV5-1 and J is TRBJ2-3; 7 bases fit TRBD1. The CDR3 spans 14 residues. In germline, CDR1 is SGHRS, CDR2 YFSETQ. V lost 3 bases, J lost 0 bases, and 1 base stayed unmatched. CDR3 bases: TGCGCCAGCAGCTCGGGACAGAGCACAGATACGCAGTATTTT. It encodes CASSSGQSTDTQYF.

The sample holds a few counts of this clone. This chain links TRBV7-2 with TRBJ2-5; D not resolved. The CDR3 is 15 residues long. The germline gives CDR1 SGHTA, CDR2 FQGNSA. V lost 1 base to trimming and J lost 1 base, with 10 bases between them. DNA of the CDR3: TGTGCCAGCAGCTTAGATTTAGGGCGCCAAGAGACCCAGTACTTC. The encoded protein is CASSLDLGRQETQYF.

The chain links TRBV7-9 to TRBJ1-6, with D unclear. Germline values: CDR1 SEHNR, CDR2 FQNEAQ (reference sequence). This CDR3 spans 17 amino acids. V lost 1 base to trimming and J lost 7 bases, with 17 bases between them. The CDR3 nucleotides read TGTGCCAGCAGCTTAGTGTCCCCCTTGGACGAAAATTCACCCCTCCACTTT. Its protein product is CASSLVSPLDENSPLHF.

This chain links TRBV15 with TRBJ2-7, with D possibly being TRBD1 (5 bases). The CDR3 totals 14 residues. CDR1 LNHNV and CDR2 YYDKDF come from the germline V gene (reference sequence). Trimming took 0 bases from V and 1 from J, leaving 7 bases between them. The chain's CDR3 is CATSRDQGSYEQYF. The DNA of the CDR3 is TGTGCCACCAGCAGAGATCAGGGATCCTACGAGCAGTACTTC.

The V gene is TRBV18, the J gene TRBJ2-1, with D unresolved. Trimming left V 3 bases short and J 6 bases short, with 12 bases between. The CDR3 runs to 14 residues. Germline values: CDR1 KGHSH, CDR2 LQKENI. In DNA form, the CDR3 reads TGTGCCAGCTCACCTTCCCTAGGGATCAATGAGCAGTTCTTC. It translates to CASSPSLGINEQFF.

The gene calls are TRBV29-1 and TRBJ2-5, with D perhaps matching TRBD1 (6 bases). Trimming took off 5 bases at V and 2 bases at J, with 12 bases between the two ends. The CDR3 has 13 amino acids. Germline lookup yields CDR1 SQVTM and CDR2 ANQGSEA. CDR3 in DNA: TGCAGCGTTTACTTGACAGGTCAAGAGACCCAGTACTTC. This sequence encodes CSVYLTGQETQYF.

The chain couples TRBV29-1 to TRBJ2-5; perhaps D is TRBD1 or TRBD2 (7 bases each). V was pared by 6 bases and J by 5 bases, with 16 bases between. CDR3 length: 13 amino acids. The V gene's germline CDR1 is SQVTM and CDR2 ANQGSEA. CDR3 region: CSVTPGGGETQYF. CDR3 nucleotide sequence: TGCAGCGTGACCCCAGGGGGAGGGGAGACCCAGTACTTC.

The gene calls are TRBV4-1 and TRBJ2-1; 15 nucleotides align to TRBD2. CDR3 length equals 16 residues. The germline CDR1 and CDR2 sequences are MGHRA and YSYEKL. Trimming removed 2 bases from V and 8 bases from J; junction bases left unmatched: 4. The CDR3 nucleotides are TGCGCCAGCAGCCAAAGGACTAGCGGGGGGGCTGATGAGCAGTTCTTC. Its translation is CASSQRTSGGADEQFF.

The chain is built from TRBV19 and TRBJ1-1, with D tentatively TRBD1 (5 bases). CDR3 length: 14 amino acids. Germline V gives CDR1 LNHDA, CDR2 SQIVND (reference sequence). V was clipped by 5 bases and J by 0 bases, with 10 bases between them. The CDR3 DNA reads TGTGCCAGTAGTGCCGGGGGAGTGAACACTGAAGCTTTCTTT. This encodes CASSAGGVNTEAFF.

This clone was picked up a small number of times. This chain joins TRBV30 and TRBJ2-2, with 11 bases matching TRBD1. V lost 6 bases, J lost 6 bases, and 12 bases stayed unmatched. From germline, CDR1 is GTSNPN and CDR2 SVGIG (reference sequence). CDR3 length equals 16 residues. The CDR3 region has the DNA TGTGCCTGCAAGACCCCGGGACAGGGGGACGCCGGGGAGCTGTTTTTT. Translating gives CACKTPGQGDAGELFF.

This clone occurred once. The chain combines TRBV5-6 with TRBJ1-5; possible D gene TRBD1, 6 bases. The CDR3 contains 14 residues. Germline V gives CDR1 SGHDT, CDR2 YYEEEE. The V gene lost 1 base and the J gene lost 5 bases, with 10 bases spanning the gap. This CDR3 is CASSLYRAYQPQHF. CDR3 bases: TGTGCCAGCAGCTTGTACAGGGCTTATCAGCCCCAGCATTTT.

Comments on this clone: The junction does not match germline at one end; this may be a read error. CDR3 in DNA: TGTGCCAGCAGTCTAATCCTGAACGCTGAAGCTTTCTTT. Its protein is CASSLILNAEAFF. This chain links TRBV7-9 with TRBJ1-1; no definite D call. Germline V lookup: CDR1 SEHNR, CDR2 FQNEAQ (reference sequence). CDR3 length: 13 amino acids.

The chain recombines TRBV9 with TRBJ2-5; 10 bases line up with TRBD1. The V and J ends lost 1 base and 4 bases, in that order; junction bases with no gene match: 7. In germline, CDR1 is SGDLS, CDR2 YYNGEE. The CDR3 is 16 residues long. The CDR3 coding sequence is TGTGCCAGCAGCGTAAACCGACAGGGGGCGGGAGAGACCCAGTACTTC. It yields the protein CASSVNRQGAGETQYF.

CDR3 protein: CAWIPGQNYEQYF. The CDR3 DNA follows: TGTGCCTGGATTCCGGGACAGAACTACGAGCAGTACTTC. J is TRBJ2-7 and V is TRBV30; 7 positions agree with TRBD1. Trimming took 4 bases from V and 3 from J; bases not matched to a gene: 6. This CDR3 spans 13 amino acids. Germline assignment: CDR1 GTSNPN and CDR2 SVGIG (reference sequence).

V is TRBV14 and J is TRBJ1-2; 7 positions agree with TRBD1. CDR3 length: 15 amino acids. CDR1 is SGHDN, CDR2 FVKESK, per germline. With V trimmed by 5 bases and J by 2 bases, 8 bases remained unmatched. The CDR3 spells CASSAWDSQNYGYTF. In nucleotides, the CDR3 is TGTGCCAGCAGCGCCTGGGACAGCCAAAACTATGGCTACACCTTC.

This clone was observed a handful of times. The CDR3 is CASSLGQGAYEQYF. As DNA, the CDR3 is TGTGCCAGCAGCCTGGGACAGGGGGCCTACGAGCAGTACTTC. The J gene is TRBJ2-7, the V gene TRBV11-2; 11 bases are a match to TRBD1. This CDR3 spans 14 amino acids. V was pared by 5 bases and J by 2 bases, with 2 bases of the junction left unmatched. Germline V lookup: CDR1 SGHAT, CDR2 FQNNGV.

V gene TRBV15 combines with J gene TRBJ1-2, with 8 nucleotides matching TRBD1. The CDR3 covers 15 residues. V lost 3 bases, J lost 7 bases, and 10 bases stayed unmatched. In germline, CDR1 is LNHNV, CDR2 YYDKDF (reference sequence). The CDR3 spells CATSSTRQGLVGYTF. The CDR3, as DNA: TGTGCCACCAGCAGTACGCGACAGGGGCTCGTTGGCTACACCTTC.

The chain combines TRBV25-1 with TRBJ1-4; possible D gene TRBD1, 5 bases. Germline CDR1 reads MGHDK; CDR2 reads SYGVNS. The CDR3 runs 14 residues. V was shortened by 8 bases and J by 0 bases, with 10 bases between the two germline ends. In DNA form, the CDR3 reads TGTGCCAGCGGGGACTTTTCAACTAATGAAAAACTGTTTTTT. Its translation: CASGDFSTNEKLFF. Complete variable domain (other parts from reference TRBV25-1 and TRBJ1-4): EADIYQTPRYLVIGTGKKITLECSQTMGHDKMYWYQQDPGMELHLIHYSYGVNSTEKGDLSSESTVSRIRTEHFPLTLESARPSHTSQYLCASGDFSTNEKLFFGSGTQLSVL.

This rearrangement joins TRBV6-5 to TRBJ1-3; the D is unclear. Germline CDR1 is MNHEY and CDR2 is SVGAGI. The CDR3 length is 12 residues. V lost 6 bases to trimming and J lost 1 base, with 4 bases between them. CDR3 bases: TGTGCCAGCAGCCCTTCTGGAAACACCATATATTTT. Protein: CASSPSGNTIYF.

The V gene is TRBV30, the J gene TRBJ2-3; TRBD2 matches 11 bases. V shed 1 base, J shed 4 bases, and the junction held 4 bases outside the gene matches. CDR3 length: 15 residues. Germline assignment: CDR1 GTSNPN and CDR2 SVGIG (reference sequence). The DNA for the CDR3 is TGTGCCTGGAGTGACCGACTAGCGGGGTCAGATACGCAGTATTTT. As protein: CAWSDRLAGSDTQYF.

This clone has just a few counts. The CDR3 DNA reads as TGCAGCGGTGGGGGGACAGGGTCGAACACCGGGGAGCTGTTTTTT. It is translated as CSGGGTGSNTGELFF. This chain joins TRBV29-1 and TRBJ2-2, with 9 bases fitting TRBD1. This CDR3 region has 15 residues. The junction had 6 bases not matched to a gene; V was cut back by 7 bases and J by 0 bases. Germline CDR1 is SQVTM and CDR2 is ANQGSEA.

The rearrangement links TRBV27 to TRBJ1-5, with unresolved D. V was trimmed by 2 bases and J by 0 bases, leaving 11 bases between them. CDR1 is MNHEY, CDR2 SMNVEV, per germline (reference sequence). CDR3 length: 16 residues. The CDR3 DNA reads as TGTGCCAGCAGTTTAGCTGGGAGACATAGCAATCAGCCCCAGCATTTT. Its protein product is CASSLAGRHSNQPQHF.

The V gene is TRBV5-4, the J gene TRBJ2-2; D not resolved. Trimming stripped 4 bases from V and 6 bases from J, with 22 bases between. CDR1 is SGHNT, CDR2 YYREEE, per germline (reference sequence). CDR3 size: 17 residues. CDR3 nucleotide sequence: TGTGCCAGCAGCCTTGGCGGACCAGGAAAGGGCGCCGGGGAGCTGTTTTTT. Its translation is CASSLGGPGKGAGELFF. Based on the CDR3 plus reference TRBV5-4 and TRBJ2-2, the full variable domain is ETGVTQSPTHLIKTRGQQVTLRCSSQSGHNTVSWYQQALGQGPQFIFQYYREEENGRGNFPPRFSGLQFPNYSSELNVNALELDDSALYLCASSLGGPGKGAGELFFGEGSRLTVL.

The chain recombines TRBV6-6 with TRBJ2-1, with 13 bases fitting TRBD2. CDR1 is MNHNY, CDR2 SVGAGI, per germline (reference sequence). With 7 bases clipped from V and 7 bases from J, the junction kept 7 bases outside the gene matches. This CDR3 is 15 amino acids long. The CDR3 sequence: CASTLLAGGFNEQFF. The DNA for the CDR3 is TGTGCCAGCACCCTACTAGCGGGGGGGTTTAATGAGCAGTTCTTC.